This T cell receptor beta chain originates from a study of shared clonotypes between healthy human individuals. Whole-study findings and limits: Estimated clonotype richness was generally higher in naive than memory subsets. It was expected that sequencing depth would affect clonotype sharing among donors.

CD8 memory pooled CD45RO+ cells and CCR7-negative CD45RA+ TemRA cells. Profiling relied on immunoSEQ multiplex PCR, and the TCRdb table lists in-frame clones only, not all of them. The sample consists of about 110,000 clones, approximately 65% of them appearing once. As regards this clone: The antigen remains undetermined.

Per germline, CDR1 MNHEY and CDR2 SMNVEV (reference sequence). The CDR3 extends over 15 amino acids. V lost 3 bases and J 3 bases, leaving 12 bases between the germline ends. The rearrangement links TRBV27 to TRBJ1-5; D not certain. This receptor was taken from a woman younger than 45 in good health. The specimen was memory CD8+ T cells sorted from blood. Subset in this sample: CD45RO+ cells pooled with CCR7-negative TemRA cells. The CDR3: CASSFSNQPNQPQHF. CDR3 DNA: TGTGCCAGCAGTTTTTCCAACCAACCCAATCAGCCCCAGCATTTT.